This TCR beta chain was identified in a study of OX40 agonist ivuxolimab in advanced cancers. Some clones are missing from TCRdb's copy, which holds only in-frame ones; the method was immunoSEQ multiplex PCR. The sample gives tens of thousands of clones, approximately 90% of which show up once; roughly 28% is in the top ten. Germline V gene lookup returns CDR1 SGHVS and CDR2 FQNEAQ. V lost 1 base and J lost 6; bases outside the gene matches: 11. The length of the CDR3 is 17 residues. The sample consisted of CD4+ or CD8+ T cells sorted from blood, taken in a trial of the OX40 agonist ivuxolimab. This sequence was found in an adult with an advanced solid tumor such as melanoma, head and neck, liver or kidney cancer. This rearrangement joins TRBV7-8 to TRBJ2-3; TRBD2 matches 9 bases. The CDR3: CASSLEGLAGPWDTQYF. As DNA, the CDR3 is TGTGCCAGCAGCTTAGAAGGGCTAGCGGGGCCCTGGGATACGCAGTATTTT.